The TCR beta chain under discussion was sequenced for a study of CD8 T cells in Susac syndrome (dated by TCRdb to the late 2010s). A note on the overall study: The study used repertoire sequencing to test whether antigen drove CD8+ T cell activation and differentiation in Susac syndrome. Here is what the overall study found, with its caveats: The TCR sequencing and HLA analysis was acknowledged to have included a relatively small number of individuals.

Peripheral blood CD8+ and CD4+ T cells from healthy donors, Susac syndrome patients and multiple sclerosis patients were profiled using high-throughput TCR beta sequencing. The healthy donors served as controls matched for age and sex. CD8+ TEMRA cells were enriched by FACS, while bulk CD8+ and CD4+ T cells were purified by magnetic negative isolation. Blood was drawn into EDTA tubes, processed within 24 hours, and PBMCs were isolated by density gradient centrifugation. PBMCs intended for TCR sequencing were cryopreserved in liquid nitrogen and were subsequently thawed in a 37 degrees C water bath. A purity of at least 90% was achieved for sorted or isolated CD4+, CD8+ and CD8+ TEMRA cells. As for this clonotype: It has no known antigen specificity. Base qualities are missing; no much larger clone stands one base away.

Trimming removed 6 bases from V and 7 bases from J; the gene matches leave 8 bases unexplained. From the cysteine up to the phenylalanine, the CDR3 has a length of 13 residues. Of the read, only the CDR3 DNA is kept; its 39 bases are in frame from base 1. Looking up the germline V gene yields CDR1 ENHRY and CDR2 SYGVKD. RNA was extracted using the RNeasy kit, and roughly 0.5 to 1 microgram was reverse transcribed with random hexamers. The immunoSEQ multiplex PCR assay, which covers 54 Vbeta and 13 Jbeta segments, was used to amplify TCR beta CDR3 regions. PCR amplification bias was corrected by using a synthetic template baseline for primer optimization and computational correction. Per the original workflow: Only productive sequences were kept, with reads annotated to V, D and J genes according to IMGT and analyzed in immunoSEQ Analyzer. To calculate clonality, Shannon entropy was normalized by log2 of the number of productive unique sequences and then subtracted from one. For each patient and control, public and private clones were evaluated within the 100 most prevalent clones. Clones were defined as Susac-specific when absent from the healthy and MS cohorts, from fewer than 1,200 published viral clones and from other ImmuneACCESS disease sequences. TCRdb cleaned the public reads at Q25 with fastp, built clones with MiXCR and kept in-frame beta chains. Entries that share a CDR3 protein sequence are merged under the most common genes and DNA. What appears here as the V and J calls and clone size reflects TCRdb's work, not the paper's. The sample includes some 130,000 distinct CDR3 sequences, with roughly 95% observed a single time. The ten largest make up more than 0.095% of the sample.

Material: CD4+ T cells from PBMCs. The rearrangement joined TRBV10-3 to TRBJ1-1; 7 nucleotides in the junction match TRBD1. The receptor was isolated from a human donor in good health. DNA sequence: TGTGCCATCAGGGGGACAGTCTGGGATGAAGCTTTCTTT. It specifies CAIRGTVWDEAFF.